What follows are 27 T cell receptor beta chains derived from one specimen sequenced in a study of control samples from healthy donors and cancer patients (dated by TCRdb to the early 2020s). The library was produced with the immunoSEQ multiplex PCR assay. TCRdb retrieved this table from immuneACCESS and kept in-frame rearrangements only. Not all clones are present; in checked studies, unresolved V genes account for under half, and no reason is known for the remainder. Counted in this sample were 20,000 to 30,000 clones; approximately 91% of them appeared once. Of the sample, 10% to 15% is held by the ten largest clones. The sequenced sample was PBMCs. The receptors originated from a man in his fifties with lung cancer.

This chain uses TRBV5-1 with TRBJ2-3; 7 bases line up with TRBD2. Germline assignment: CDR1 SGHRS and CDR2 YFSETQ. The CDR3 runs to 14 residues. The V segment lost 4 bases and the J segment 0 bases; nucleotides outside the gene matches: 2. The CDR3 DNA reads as TGCGCCAGCAGCCGGGGGGAGAGCACAGATACGCAGTATTTT. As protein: CASSRGESTDTQYF.

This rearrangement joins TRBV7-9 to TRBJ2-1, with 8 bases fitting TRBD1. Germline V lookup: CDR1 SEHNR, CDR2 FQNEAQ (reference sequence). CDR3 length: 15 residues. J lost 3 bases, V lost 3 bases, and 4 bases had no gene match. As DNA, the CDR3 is TGTGCCAGCAGCTTGGACAGGGCGATCTACAATGAGCAGTTCTTC. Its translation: CASSLDRAIYNEQFF.

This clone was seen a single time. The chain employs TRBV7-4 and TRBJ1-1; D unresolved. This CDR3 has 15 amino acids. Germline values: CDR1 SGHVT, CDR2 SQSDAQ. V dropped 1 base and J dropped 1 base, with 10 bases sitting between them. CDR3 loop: CASSLEDSSNTEAFF. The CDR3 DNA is TGTGCCAGCAGCTTAGAAGATTCGTCGAACACTGAAGCTTTCTTT.

The CDR3 coding sequence is TGCGCCAGCAGCCGGGGACAGGGGGAAGTCTACGAGCAGTACTTC. Translating gives CASSRGQGEVYEQYF. This chain connects TRBV5-1 to TRBJ2-7; 11 bases align to TRBD1. This CDR3 region has 15 residues. J gave up 3 bases and V 4 bases, and 6 bases lay outside the gene matches. Germline V gene data show CDR1 as SGHRS and CDR2 as YFSETQ.

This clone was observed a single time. CDR3 sequence reads: CASSQDQGQGAGEQFF. CDR3 nucleotides: TGTGCCAGCAGCCAAGACCAGGGACAGGGGGCGGGTGAGCAGTTCTTC. The chain combines TRBV3-1 (or the pseudogene TRBV3-2) with TRBJ2-1, with 12 bases matching TRBD1. The CDR3 sequence is 16 residues long. Germline loops: CDR1 LGHDT, CDR2 YNNKEL (reference sequence). The trim removed 0 bases at V and 9 bases at J, leaving 6 bases unmatched.

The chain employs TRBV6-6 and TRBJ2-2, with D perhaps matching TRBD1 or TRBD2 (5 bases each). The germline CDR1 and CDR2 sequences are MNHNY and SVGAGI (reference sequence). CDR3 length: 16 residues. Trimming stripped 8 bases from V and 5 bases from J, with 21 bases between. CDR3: CASGPQRGRGTGELFF. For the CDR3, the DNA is TGTGCCAGCGGTCCTCAGAGGGGAAGAGGGACCGGGGAGCTGTTTTTT.

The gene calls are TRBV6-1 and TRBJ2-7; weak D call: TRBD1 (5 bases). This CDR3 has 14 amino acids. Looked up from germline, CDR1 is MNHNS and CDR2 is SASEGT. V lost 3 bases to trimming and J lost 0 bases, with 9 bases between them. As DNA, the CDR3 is TGTGCCAGCAGTGAGGACATCCGCTCCTACGAGCAGTACTTC. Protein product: CASSEDIRSYEQYF.

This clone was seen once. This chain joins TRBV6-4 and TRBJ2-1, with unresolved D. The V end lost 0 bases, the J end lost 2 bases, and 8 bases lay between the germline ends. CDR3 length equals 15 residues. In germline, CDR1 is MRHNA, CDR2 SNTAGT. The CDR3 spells CASSDSARPYNEQFF. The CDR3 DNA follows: TGTGCCAGCAGTGACTCGGCTAGACCCTACAATGAGCAGTTCTTC.

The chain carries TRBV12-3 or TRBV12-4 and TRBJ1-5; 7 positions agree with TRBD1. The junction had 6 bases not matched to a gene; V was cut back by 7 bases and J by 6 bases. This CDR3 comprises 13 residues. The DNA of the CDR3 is TGTGCCAGCACACGACAGGGAAGTCAGCCCCAGCATTTT. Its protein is CASTRQGSQPQHF.

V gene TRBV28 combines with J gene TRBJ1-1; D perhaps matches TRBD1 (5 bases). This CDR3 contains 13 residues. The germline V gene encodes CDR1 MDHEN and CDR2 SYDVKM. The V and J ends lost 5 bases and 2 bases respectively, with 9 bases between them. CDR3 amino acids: CASSGDGNTEAFF. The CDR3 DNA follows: TGTGCCAGCAGTGGGGACGGAAACACTGAAGCTTTCTTT.

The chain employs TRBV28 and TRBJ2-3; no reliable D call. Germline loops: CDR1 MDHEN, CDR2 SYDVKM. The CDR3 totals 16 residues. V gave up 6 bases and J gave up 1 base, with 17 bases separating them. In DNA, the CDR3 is TGTGCCAGCAGATACCGGCCGGAGCGACGCACAGATACGCAGTATTTT. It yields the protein CASRYRPERRTDTQYF.

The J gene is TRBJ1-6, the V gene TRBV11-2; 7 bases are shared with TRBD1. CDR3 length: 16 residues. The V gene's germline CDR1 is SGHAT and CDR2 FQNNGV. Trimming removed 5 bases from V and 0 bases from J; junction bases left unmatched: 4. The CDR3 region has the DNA TGTGCCAGCAGCCGGGACAGCTTCTCCTATAATTCACCCCTCCACTTT. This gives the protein CASSRDSFSYNSPLHF.

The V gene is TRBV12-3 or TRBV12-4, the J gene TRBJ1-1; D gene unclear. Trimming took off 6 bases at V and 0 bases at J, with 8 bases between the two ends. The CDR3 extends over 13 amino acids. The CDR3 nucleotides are TGTGCCAGCAGCGACCTTATGAACACTGAAGCTTTCTTT. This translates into CASSDLMNTEAFF.

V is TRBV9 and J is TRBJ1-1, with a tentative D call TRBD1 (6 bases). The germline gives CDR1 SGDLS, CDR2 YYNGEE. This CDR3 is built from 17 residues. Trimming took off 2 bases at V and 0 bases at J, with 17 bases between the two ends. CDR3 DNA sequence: TGTGCCAGCAGCGTGGGATTGGACAGCCTCATGAACACTGAAGCTTTCTTT. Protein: CASSVGLDSLMNTEAFF.

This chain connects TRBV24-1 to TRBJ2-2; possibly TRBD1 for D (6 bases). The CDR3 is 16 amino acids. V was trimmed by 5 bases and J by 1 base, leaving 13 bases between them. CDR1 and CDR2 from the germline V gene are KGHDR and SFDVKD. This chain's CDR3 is CATSGPGQKNTGELFF. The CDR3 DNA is TGTGCCACCAGTGGCCCGGGACAAAAGAACACCGGGGAGCTGTTTTTT.

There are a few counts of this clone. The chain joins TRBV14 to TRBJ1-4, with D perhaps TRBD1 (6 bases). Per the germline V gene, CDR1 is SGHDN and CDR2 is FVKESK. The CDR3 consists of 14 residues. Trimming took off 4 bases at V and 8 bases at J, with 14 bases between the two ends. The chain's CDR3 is CASSLGGYGEKLFF. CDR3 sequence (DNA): TGTGCCAGCAGCCTAGGGGGGTATGGGGAAAAACTGTTTTTT.

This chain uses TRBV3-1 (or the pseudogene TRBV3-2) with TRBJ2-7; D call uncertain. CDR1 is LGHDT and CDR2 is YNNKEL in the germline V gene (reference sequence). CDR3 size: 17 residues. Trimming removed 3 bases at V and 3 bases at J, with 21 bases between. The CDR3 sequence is CASSHPLQAGFFYEQYF. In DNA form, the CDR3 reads TGTGCCAGCAGCCACCCGCTTCAGGCAGGTTTCTTCTACGAGCAGTACTTC.

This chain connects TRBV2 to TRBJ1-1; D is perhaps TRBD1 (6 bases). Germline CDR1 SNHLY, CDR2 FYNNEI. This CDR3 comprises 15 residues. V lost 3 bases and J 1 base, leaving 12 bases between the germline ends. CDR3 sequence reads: CASSDGGVANTEAFF. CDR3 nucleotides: TGTGCCAGCAGTGACGGGGGCGTGGCGAACACTGAAGCTTTCTTT. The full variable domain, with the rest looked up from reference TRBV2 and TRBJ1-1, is EPEVTQTPSHQVTQMGQEVILRCVPISNHLYFYWYRQILGQKVEFLVSFYNNEISEKSEIFDDQFSVERPDGSNFTLKIRSTKLEDSAMYFCASSDGGVANTEAFFGQGTRLTVV.

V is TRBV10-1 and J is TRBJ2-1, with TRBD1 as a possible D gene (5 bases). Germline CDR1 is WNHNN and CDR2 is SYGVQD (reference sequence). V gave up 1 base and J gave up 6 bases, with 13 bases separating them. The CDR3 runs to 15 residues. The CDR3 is CASSEYAGLGNEQFF. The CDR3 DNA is TGCGCCAGCAGTGAGTATGCAGGGCTTGGCAATGAGCAGTTCTTC.

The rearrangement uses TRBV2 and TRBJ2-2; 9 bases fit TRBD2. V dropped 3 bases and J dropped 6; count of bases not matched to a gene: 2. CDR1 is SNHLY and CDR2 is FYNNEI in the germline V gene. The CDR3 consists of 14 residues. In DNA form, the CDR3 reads TGTGCCAGCAGTGAGGGACTAGCTCCCGGGGAGCTGTTTTTT. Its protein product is CASSEGLAPGELFF.

CDR3 coding DNA: TGTGCCAGCAGTTTGCGGATCTCCGGCGAGCAGTACTTC. Amino acids: CASSLRISGEQYF. The chain couples TRBV27 to TRBJ2-7, with D uncertain. V was clipped by 3 bases and J by 6 bases, with 12 bases between them. Germline values: CDR1 MNHEY, CDR2 SMNVEV (reference sequence). CDR3 length equals 13 residues.

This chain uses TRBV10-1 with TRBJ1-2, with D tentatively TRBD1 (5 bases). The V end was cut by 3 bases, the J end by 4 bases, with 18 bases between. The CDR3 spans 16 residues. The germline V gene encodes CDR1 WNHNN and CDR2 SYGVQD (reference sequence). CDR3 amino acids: CASSDKRRGRFYGYTF. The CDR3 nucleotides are TGCGCCAGCAGTGATAAGCGCCGGGGGAGATTCTATGGCTACACCTTC.

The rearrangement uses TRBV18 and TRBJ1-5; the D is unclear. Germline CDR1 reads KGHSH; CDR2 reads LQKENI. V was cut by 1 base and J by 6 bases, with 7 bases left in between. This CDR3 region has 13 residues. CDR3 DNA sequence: TGTGCCAGCTCACCACTGGACGGTCAGCCCCAGCATTTT. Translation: CASSPLDGQPQHF.

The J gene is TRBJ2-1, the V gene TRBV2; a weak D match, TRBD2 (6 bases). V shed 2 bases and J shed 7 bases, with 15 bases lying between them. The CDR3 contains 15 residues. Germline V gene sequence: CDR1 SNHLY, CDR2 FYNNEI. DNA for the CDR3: TGTGCCAGCAGTGAACGTATCTTGGCGGGGAATGAGCAGTTCTTC. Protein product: CASSERILAGNEQFF.

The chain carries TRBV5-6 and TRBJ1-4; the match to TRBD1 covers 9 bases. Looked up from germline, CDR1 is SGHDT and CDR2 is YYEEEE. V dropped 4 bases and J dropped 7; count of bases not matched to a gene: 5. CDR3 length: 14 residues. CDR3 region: CASSGQGTREKLFF. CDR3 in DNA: TGTGCCAGCAGCGGACAGGGGACACGTGAAAAACTGTTTTTT. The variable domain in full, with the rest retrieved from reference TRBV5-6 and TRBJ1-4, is DAGVTQSPTHLIKTRGQQVTLRCSPKSGHDTVSWYQQALGQGPQFIFQYYEEEERQRGNFPDRFSGHQFPNYSSELNVNALLLGDSALYLCASSGQGTREKLFFGSGTQLSVL.

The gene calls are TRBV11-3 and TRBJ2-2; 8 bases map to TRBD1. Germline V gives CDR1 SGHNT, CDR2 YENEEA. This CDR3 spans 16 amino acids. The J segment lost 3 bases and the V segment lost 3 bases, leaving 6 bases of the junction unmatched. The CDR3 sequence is CASSFRGQGDTGELFF. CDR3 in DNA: TGTGCCAGCAGCTTTAGAGGACAGGGTGACACCGGGGAGCTGTTTTTT.

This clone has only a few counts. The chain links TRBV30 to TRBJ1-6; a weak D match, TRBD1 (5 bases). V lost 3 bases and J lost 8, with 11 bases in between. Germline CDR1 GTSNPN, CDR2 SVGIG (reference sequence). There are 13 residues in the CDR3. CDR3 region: CAWRGDYYSPLHF. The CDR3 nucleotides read TGTGCCTGGAGGGGGGATTACTATTCACCCCTCCACTTT.